This TCR beta chain was captured by sequencing in a study of blood T cells in healthy people across ages. The germline CDR1 and CDR2 sequences are SGHDN and FVKESK. This CDR3 has 12 amino acids. Comment on this clonotype: Its matching antigen is unknown.

Overall study findings and caveats: Lack of knowledge of donor CMV status possibly confounded expanded clonotype changes. Long-lived donors exceeded aged donors in naive CD4+ cells and diversity. PBMCs left unsorted prevented a conclusive naive versus antigen-experienced comparison.

A second PCR, run for about 7 to 11 cycles, used a sample-barcoded 5' primer plus a J-beta primer mix. Each of the cDNA molecules was tagged by a template-switch adaptor with 12 random nucleotides. Using its own MiXCR run on the 5' RACE reads, TCRdb lists one record per CDR3 protein. The sample includes about 1,500,000 distinct CDR3 sequences, around 42% of them seen just once. The rearrangement links TRBV14 to TRBJ2-5; D unclear. The DNA end lines up better with TRBJ2-7; the J call may be wrong. Sequencing input: blood. This sequence was found in a woman in her late teens or twenties in good health. The CDR3 sequence: CASSPSPPEQYF. CDR3 bases: TGTGCCAGCAGCCCCTCGCCCCCCGAGCAGTACTTC.